Each of the 23 T cell receptor beta chains below was sequenced from the same sample in a study of blood T cell repertoires in COVID-19. TCRdb's table, derived via immunoSEQ multiplex PCR, lists solely in-frame clones and lacks some. There are roughly 200,000 clones in the sample; approximately 82% occur only once, and under 15% lies in the top ten. Sequencing input: peripheral blood. Receptor source: a human donor in a cohort sampled during active COVID-19.

This chain connects TRBV28 to TRBJ2-1, with TRBD2 matching over 10 bases. Germline CDR1 reads MDHEN; CDR2 reads SYDVKM. Trimming removed 2 bases from V and 1 base from J; junction bases left unmatched: 5. The CDR3 is 17 amino acids. The CDR3 coding sequence is TGTGCCAGCAGTTTAGACCTAGCGGGGGATTCCTACAATGAGCAGTTCTTC. Amino acid sequence: CASSLDLAGDSYNEQFF.

The CDR3 nucleotides are TGTGCCAGCAGTGAACTCGGGGAGAACTACGAGCAGTACTTC. As protein: CASSELGENYEQYF. This chain links TRBV25-1 with TRBJ2-7; D is possibly TRBD2 (5 bases). V lost 2 bases and J 3 bases, leaving 11 bases between the germline ends. The V gene's germline CDR1 is MGHDK and CDR2 SYGVNS. The CDR3 extends over 14 amino acids.

The chain uses TRBV6-5 and TRBJ2-7; 10 positions agree with TRBD1. J gave up 2 bases and V 7 bases, and 8 bases lay outside the gene matches. This CDR3 is built from 15 residues. Germline-derived CDR1 and CDR2 are MNHEY and SVGAGI. The DNA of the CDR3 is TGTGCCAGCACCAGAGGGGGACAGGGGCCCTACGAGCAGTACTTC. As protein: CASTRGGQGPYEQYF.

The CDR3 loop is CASSQVRLGTLSSYNEQFF. CDR3 coding DNA: TGTGCCAGCAGCCAAGTAAGGTTAGGGACACTGAGCTCCTACAATGAGCAGTTCTTC. V is TRBV3-1 (or the pseudogene TRBV3-2) and J is TRBJ2-1; tentative D call: TRBD1 (6 bases). The CDR3 covers 19 residues. CDR1 and CDR2 from the germline V gene are LGHDT and YNNKEL (reference sequence). V dropped 1 base and J dropped 0 bases, with 19 bases sitting between them.

The chain employs TRBV7-9 and TRBJ2-1; D is perhaps TRBD2 (5 bases). Germline assignment: CDR1 SEHNR and CDR2 FQNEAQ (reference sequence). This CDR3 contains 17 residues. V was clipped by 4 bases and J by 0 bases, with 16 bases between them. CDR3 amino acids: CASSSNLALSSYNEQFF. CDR3 nucleotides: TGTGCCAGCAGCTCAAACCTAGCTCTGAGCTCCTACAATGAGCAGTTCTTC.

V usage is TRBV6-5 and J usage is TRBJ1-5, with 8 bases lining up with TRBD1. The CDR3 length is 15 residues. Germline trimming cut 8 bases from V and 0 bases from J; bases unmatched to any gene: 6. The germline gives CDR1 MNHEY, CDR2 SVGAGI. CDR3 bases: TGTGCCAGCCGTCCGACAGGGGTTAGCAATCAGCCCCAGCATTTT. As protein: CASRPTGVSNQPQHF.

The chain recombines TRBV6-1 with TRBJ1-2; TRBD1 is a possible D gene (5 bases). Looked up from germline, CDR1 is MNHNS and CDR2 is SASEGT. Trimming took 0 bases from V and 3 from J, leaving 8 bases between them. CDR3 size: 14 residues. For the CDR3, the DNA is TGTGCCAGCAGTGAAGCTCAGGGCCACTATGGCTACACCTTC. This sequence encodes CASSEAQGHYGYTF.

The chain couples TRBV6-4 to TRBJ2-3; 8 bases fit TRBD1. After removal of 8 bases from V and 0 bases from J, the junction contained 7 bases not matched to a gene. Germline CDR1 MRHNA, CDR2 SNTAGT. The CDR3 spans 15 residues. CDR3 nucleotide sequence: TGTGCCAGCGGTTACGGGACAGGAAGCACAGATACGCAGTATTTT. Protein: CASGYGTGSTDTQYF.

The J gene is TRBJ2-1, the V gene TRBV5-1; 8 bases are a match to TRBD1. Germline loops: CDR1 SGHRS, CDR2 YFSETQ. This CDR3 contains 15 residues. Trimming cost V 1 base and J 6 bases; bases outside gene matches: 6. The CDR3 sequence is CASSLFGDRRNEQFF. The CDR3 nucleotides are TGCGCCAGCAGCTTGTTCGGGGACAGGCGCAATGAGCAGTTCTTC.

The sample holds a few counts of this clone. The genes are TRBV18 and TRBJ1-2; D remains unclear. CDR1 KGHSH and CDR2 LQKENI come from the germline V gene. V dropped 0 bases and J dropped 4 bases, with 9 bases sitting between them. This CDR3 comprises 14 residues. The chain's CDR3 is CASSPPIRAYGYTF. In DNA form, the CDR3 reads TGTGCCAGCTCACCACCGATCCGAGCCTATGGCTACACCTTC.

The sample holds a few counts of this clone. The V gene is TRBV5-6, the J gene TRBJ2-1; 8 bases map to TRBD2. The germline CDR1 and CDR2 sequences are SGHDT and YYEEEE. V was pared by 10 bases and J by 1 base, with 4 bases of the junction left unmatched. This CDR3 spans 13 amino acids. This chain's CDR3 is CAGSGSSYNEQFF. The CDR3 DNA follows: TGTGCCGGAAGCGGGAGTTCCTACAATGAGCAGTTCTTC.

V usage is TRBV14 and J usage is TRBJ1-2; D not resolved. V dropped 2 bases and J dropped 0 bases, with 10 bases sitting between them. The CDR3 is made up of 15 amino acids. Germline assignment: CDR1 SGHDN and CDR2 FVKESK. CDR3 coding DNA: TGTGCCAGCAGCCAATCGCAGGCAACTAACTATGGCTACACCTTC. Amino acid sequence: CASSQSQATNYGYTF.

V is TRBV12-3 or TRBV12-4 and J is TRBJ1-1; 7 nucleotides line up with TRBD1. V lost 6 bases, J lost 7 bases, and 5 bases stayed unmatched. The CDR3 consists of 12 residues. CDR3 sequence: CASSSGQVEAFF. CDR3 nucleotides: TGTGCCAGCAGCTCCGGACAGGTTGAAGCTTTCTTT.

V usage is TRBV5-1 and J usage is TRBJ1-1; no firm D call. This CDR3 is built from 15 residues. In germline, CDR1 is SGHRS, CDR2 YFSETQ. The germline V and J ends were trimmed by 2 bases and 1 base, with 12 bases remaining between them. This CDR3 reads CASSFATGKNTEAFF. The CDR3 DNA reads as TGCGCCAGCAGCTTTGCGACGGGGAAGAACACTGAAGCTTTCTTT. Full variable domain (outside the CDR3, taken from reference TRBV5-1 and TRBJ1-1): KAGVTQTPRYLIKTRGQQVTLSCSPISGHRSVSWYQQTPGQGLQFLFEYFSETQRNKGNFPGRFSGRQFSNSRSEMNVSTLELGDSALYLCASSFATGKNTEAFFGQGTRLTVV.

The chain couples TRBV12-3 or TRBV12-4 to TRBJ2-3; 11 nucleotides agree with TRBD1. V lost 10 bases to trimming and J lost 5 bases; unmatched junction nucleotides: 5. The CDR3 covers 13 residues. CDR3 sequence: CATGQGAVDTQYF. CDR3 DNA: TGTGCCACCGGACAGGGGGCGGTAGATACGCAGTATTTT.

V usage is TRBV4-1 and J usage is TRBJ1-1; 11 bases match TRBD1. Looked up from germline, CDR1 is MGHRA and CDR2 is YSYEKL. The length of the CDR3 is 16 residues. The V and J ends lost 4 bases and 3 bases, in that order; junction bases with no gene match: 7. The CDR3 spells CASSPRRTGGYTEAFF. DNA for the CDR3: TGCGCCAGCAGCCCGCGGAGGACAGGGGGCTACACTGAAGCTTTCTTT.

This rearrangement joins TRBV4-1 to TRBJ1-1; 12 nucleotides line up with TRBD1. CDR1 is MGHRA, CDR2 YSYEKL, per germline. Losses at the gene ends were 4 bases for V and 4 bases for J; bases not matched to a gene: 16. CDR3 length equals 19 residues. DNA of the CDR3: TGCGCCAGCAGCCGAAACGGATTTTCGGGACAGGGGGCTGTCACTGAAGCTTTCTTT. Amino acids: CASSRNGFSGQGAVTEAFF.

The chain uses TRBV3-1 (or the pseudogene TRBV3-2) and TRBJ2-6; TRBD1 aligns across 7 bases. Germline values: CDR1 LGHDT, CDR2 YNNKEL (reference sequence). The CDR3 loop spans 15 amino acids. With 4 bases clipped from V and 4 bases from J, the junction kept 4 bases outside the gene matches. CDR3 amino acids: CASSLDRAGANVLTF. The CDR3 DNA sequence: TGTGCCAGCAGCCTAGACAGGGCCGGGGCCAACGTCCTGACTTTC.

This clone appeared a single time. In nucleotides, the CDR3 is TGTGCCAGTAGTATAGTCCACCCGACAGGGGGAATAGATAGCAATCAGCCCCAGCATTTT. It is translated as CASSIVHPTGGIDSNQPQHF. The chain links TRBV19 to TRBJ1-5; 9 bases map to TRBD1. This CDR3 is built from 20 residues. V shed 1 base and J 0 bases; nucleotides not matched to a gene: 13. Germline V gives CDR1 LNHDA, CDR2 SQIVND (reference sequence).

V is TRBV7-2 and J is TRBJ2-3, with unresolved D. CDR1 and CDR2 (germline): SGHTA, FQGNSA. This CDR3 region has 14 residues. The V gene lost 2 bases and the J gene lost 6 bases, with 12 bases spanning the gap. The CDR3 nucleotides read TGTGCCAGCAGCTTAACCCCGTCCCAGGATACGCAGTATTTT. It codes for CASSLTPSQDTQYF.

This clone was seen a handful of times. The chain has TRBV2 and TRBJ2-3; 10 bases are a match to TRBD2. The J segment lost 0 bases and the V segment lost 7 bases, leaving 1 base of the junction unmatched. This CDR3 has 14 residues. Germline lookup yields CDR1 SNHLY and CDR2 FYNNEI. CDR3 DNA sequence: TGTGCCAGCAAGCGGGAGGGAAGCACAGATACGCAGTATTTT. This sequence encodes CASKREGSTDTQYF.

The chain links TRBV2 to TRBJ2-5, with unresolved D. Germline V lookup: CDR1 SNHLY, CDR2 FYNNEI. CDR3 length equals 15 residues. V was clipped by 2 bases and J by 7 bases, with 17 bases between them. The CDR3 DNA reads TGTGCCAGCAGTGAACAGGTTTTGAGATCCGGGACCCAGTACTTC. This gives the protein CASSEQVLRSGTQYF.

V is TRBV18 and J is TRBJ2-1, with D possibly matching TRBD1 (6 bases). V dropped 4 bases and J dropped 0 bases, with 13 bases sitting between them. The CDR3 spans 16 residues. The germline V gene encodes CDR1 KGHSH and CDR2 LQKENI. DNA for the CDR3: TGTGCCAGCTCACGGGTAGGGGGAAGCTCCTACAATGAGCAGTTCTTC. Translated: CASSRVGGSSYNEQFF.